The 31 T cell receptor beta chains reported below all come from one sample, sequenced in a study of CD8+CD57+ T cells in acquired aplastic anemia. Patients selected for sequencing had displayed CD8+CD57+ cell expansion by flow cytometry. CDR3 and TCR beta VDJ profiling relied on a genomic DNA template. Via MiXCR, TCRdb re-called the reads, giving one row per CDR3 protein. The table lists about 160,000 distinct CDR3 sequences, about 50% of them singletons. Input material: sorted CD4+, CD8+, or CD8+CD57+ T cells (not recorded which) from PBMCs. The receptors were gathered from a human donor with aplastic anemia.

CDR3: CSALGLAGEGETQYF. CDR3 nucleotide sequence: TGCAGTGCTCTTGGACTAGCGGGGGAGGGGGAGACCCAGTACTTC. This chain connects TRBV20-1 to TRBJ2-5; 13 bases map to TRBD2. Germline V lookup: CDR1 DFQATT, CDR2 SNEGSKA (reference sequence). The CDR3 runs to 15 residues. Trimming cost V 5 bases and J 5 bases; bases outside gene matches: 8.

The J gene is TRBJ1-1, the V gene TRBV25-1; D is undetermined. Germline values: CDR1 MGHDK, CDR2 SYGVNS. The CDR3 is made up of 14 amino acids. Trimming left V 1 base short and J 1 base short, with 7 bases between. The DNA of the CDR3 is TGTGCCAGCAGTGAATTCTGGGGGAACACTGAAGCTTTCTTT. It specifies CASSEFWGNTEAFF.

This clonotype was counted only a few times. The gene calls are TRBV10-3 and TRBJ1-1; D unclear. The CDR3 has 14 residues. The V gene lost 4 bases and the J gene lost 1 base, with 10 bases spanning the gap. Germline V lookup: CDR1 ENHRY, CDR2 SYGVKD. The CDR3 coding sequence is TGTGCCATCAGTGCGCGGCAGACGAACACTGAAGCTTTCTTT. Translating it yields CAISARQTNTEAFF.

As to this clonotype: With a much larger clone just one base away, this may be a read error. This likely comes from a read error, as the CDR3 has no conserved phenylalanine or tryptophan at its end. The chain is built from TRBV5-6 and TRBJ1-1, with unresolved D. The CDR3 spans 13 residues. Between the trimmed V and J ends, which lost 4 bases and 0 bases, there was a span of 7 bases. CDR1 and CDR2 (germline): SGHDT, YYEEEE. The CDR3 here is CASSPIMNTEAFL. The CDR3, as DNA: TGTGCCAGCAGCCCAATCATGAACACTGAAGCTTTCCTT.

The chain carries TRBV29-1 and TRBJ2-1; D may be TRBD2 (6 bases). This CDR3 contains 13 residues. Germline V gene sequence: CDR1 SQVTM, CDR2 ANQGSEA. V was shortened by 5 bases and J by 10 bases, with 18 bases between the two germline ends. CDR3 protein: CSVPRTIPNEQFF. DNA of the CDR3: TGCAGCGTTCCAAGGACTATTCCAAACGAGCAGTTCTTC.

This clonotype was picked up many times. The CDR3 spells CASSIRAVEKLFF. CDR3 nucleotides: TGTGCCAGTAGTATTAGGGCGGTTGAAAAACTGTTTTTT. This chain uses TRBV19 with TRBJ1-4; D is unresolved. This CDR3 has 13 residues. Per the germline V gene, CDR1 is LNHDA and CDR2 is SQIVND (reference sequence). V dropped 3 bases and J dropped 7 bases, with 9 bases sitting between them.

The chain recombines TRBV4-1 with TRBJ2-2, with a weak D call TRBD1 (6 bases). V was clipped by 4 bases and J by 1 base, with 10 bases between them. The CDR3 spans 15 residues. Germline CDR1 reads MGHRA; CDR2 reads YSYEKL. Here the CDR3 reads CASSRWTENTGELFF. DNA for the CDR3: TGCGCCAGCAGCCGCTGGACAGAGAACACCGGGGAGCTGTTTTTT.

V gene TRBV20-1 combines with J gene TRBJ2-1, with TRBD2 matching over 7 bases. With V trimmed by 4 bases and J by 4 bases, 4 bases remained unmatched. Germline lookup yields CDR1 DFQATT and CDR2 SNEGSKA (reference sequence). CDR3 size: 13 residues. CDR3 amino acids: CSATSGGYNEQFF. CDR3 bases: TGCAGTGCTACTAGCGGAGGTTACAATGAGCAGTTCTTC.

The chain combines TRBV7-6 with TRBJ1-1; D not resolved. The V and J ends lost 5 bases and 0 bases respectively, with 10 bases between them. The germline CDR1 and CDR2 sequences are SGHVS and FNYEAQ. The CDR3 spans 14 residues. CDR3 coding DNA: TGTGCCAGCAGCGGTCAGGAAATGAACACTGAAGCTTTCTTT. Its translation: CASSGQEMNTEAFF.

The rearrangement joins TRBV29-1 to TRBJ2-2; 8 bases fit TRBD1. The CDR3 contains 14 residues. V was pared by 3 bases and J by 4 bases, with 4 bases of the junction left unmatched. The germline gives CDR1 SQVTM, CDR2 ANQGSEA. CDR3 loop: CSVDATGGTGELFF. The CDR3 coding sequence is TGCAGCGTTGATGCTACAGGGGGCACCGGGGAGCTGTTTTTT.

This clonotype is a singleton in its sample. This sequence joins TRBV20-1 and TRBJ1-6, with 10 nucleotides matching TRBD1. The CDR3 totals 14 residues. V lost 5 bases and J lost 5; bases outside the gene matches: 3. Germline CDR1 reads DFQATT; CDR2 reads SNEGSKA (reference sequence). In DNA form, the CDR3 reads TGCAGTGCTCGCGGGACAGGGGATAATTCACCCCTCCACTTT. This encodes CSARGTGDNSPLHF.

The rearrangement joins TRBV12-3 or TRBV12-4 to TRBJ2-1; 9 positions match TRBD2. The CDR3 loop spans 18 amino acids. Trimming removed 1 base from V and 1 base from J; junction bases left unmatched: 8. CDR3 sequence: CASSLGVAGVYSYNEQFF. The CDR3 bases are TGTGCCAGCAGTTTAGGGGTAGCGGGAGTGTATTCCTACAATGAGCAGTTCTTC.

This clonotype was counted once. The CDR3 DNA sequence: TGTGCCAGTAGTATCTCGGGGACACAAGAGACCCAGTACTTC. Translating gives CASSISGTQETQYF. This rearrangement joins TRBV19 to TRBJ2-5; TRBD1 might be the D (6 bases). V lost 3 bases to trimming and J lost 2 bases, with 10 bases between them. Germline V gives CDR1 LNHDA, CDR2 SQIVND (reference sequence). CDR3 length equals 14 residues. Combining the CDR3 with reference TRBV19 and TRBJ2-5 gives the whole variable domain DGGITQSPKYLFRKEGQNVTLSCEQNLNHDAMYWYRQDPGQGLRLIYYSQIVNDFQKGDIAEGYSVSREKKESFPLTVTSAQKNPTAFYLCASSISGTQETQYFGPGTRLLVL.

This clonotype was picked up a small number of times. This chain connects TRBV30 to TRBJ1-5; D ambiguous. The CDR3 contains 14 residues. Per the germline V gene, CDR1 is GTSNPN and CDR2 is SVGIG (reference sequence). The V end was cut by 7 bases, the J end by 0 bases, with 13 bases between. The CDR3 nucleotides read TGTGCCTCGGGTGTGGGGTATAGCAATCAGCCCCAGCATTTT. Translating it yields CASGVGYSNQPQHF.

The chain combines TRBV10-3 with TRBJ2-5; 8 nucleotides agree with TRBD1. CDR1 is ENHRY, CDR2 SYGVKD, per germline. The CDR3 has 16 residues. J lost 1 base, V lost 11 bases, and 15 bases had no gene match. As DNA, the CDR3 is TGTGCCTTAGTGACAGGGGCCCCTACCTTCCAAGAGACCCAGTACTTC. As protein: CALVTGAPTFQETQYF.

The CDR3 DNA sequence: TGTGCCAGCAGTGTCGAACCAGGGAAGTACGAGCAGTACTTC. This codes for CASSVEPGKYEQYF. The chain uses TRBV2 and TRBJ2-7; tentative D call: TRBD1 (5 bases). V gave up 4 bases and J gave up 4 bases, with 14 bases separating them. CDR3 length equals 14 residues. In germline, CDR1 is SNHLY, CDR2 FYNNEI.

V usage is TRBV4-1 and J usage is TRBJ2-1; tentatively, D is TRBD2 (7 bases). The germline CDR1 and CDR2 sequences are MGHRA and YSYEKL. Trimming pared 0 bases from V and 13 bases from J, leaving 13 bases between. The CDR3 spans 13 residues. CDR3 DNA: TGCGCCAGCAGCCAAGAAGGAGGGGGGGGACAGTTCTTC. This encodes CASSQEGGGGQFF.

The chain has TRBV5-4 and TRBJ1-3, with D unresolved. This CDR3 spans 12 amino acids. The V end was cut by 0 bases, the J end by 6 bases, with 4 bases between. Germline CDR1 SGHNT, CDR2 YYREEE (reference sequence). CDR3 sequence: CASSLDANTIYF. The CDR3 coding sequence is TGTGCCAGCAGCTTGGACGCAAACACCATATATTTT. The full variable domain, with the rest looked up from reference TRBV5-4 and TRBJ1-3, is ETGVTQSPTHLIKTRGQQVTLRCSSQSGHNTVSWYQQALGQGPQFIFQYYREEENGRGNFPPRFSGLQFPNYSSELNVNALELDDSALYLCASSLDANTIYFGEGSWLTVV.

The genes are TRBV7-9 and TRBJ2-3; a possible D gene is TRBD1 (6 bases). The CDR3 sequence is 15 residues long. The germline V and J ends were trimmed by 3 bases and 0 bases, with 10 bases remaining between them. Germline CDR1 SEHNR, CDR2 FQNEAQ (reference sequence). DNA of the CDR3: TGTGCCAGCAGCTTTGGGGGCACTAGCACAGATACGCAGTATTTT. Translated: CASSFGGTSTDTQYF.

With regard to this clonotype: The junction shows a germline mismatch at one end, possibly a read error. The V call is TRBV24-1, the J call TRBJ2-2; D may be TRBD2 (6 bases). The CDR3 length is 14 residues. CDR1 and CDR2 from the germline V gene are KGHDR and SFDVKD. The CDR3 spells CAISLAGWSGELFF. The CDR3, as DNA: TGTGCCATCAGTCTCGCGGGATGGTCCGGGGAGCTGTTTTTT.

This clonotype was counted between two and nine times. The genes are TRBV24-1 and TRBJ2-7, with 8 positions matching TRBD1. Germline V gene lookup returns CDR1 KGHDR and CDR2 SFDVKD. After removal of 9 bases from V and 0 bases from J, the junction contained 3 bases not matched to a gene. There are 13 residues in the CDR3. CDR3: CATQTGGSYEQYF. CDR3 coding DNA: TGTGCCACCCAAACAGGGGGCTCCTACGAGCAGTACTTC.

This clonotype was picked up many times. The chain has TRBV9 and TRBJ1-1; maybe TRBD1 (6 bases). V was trimmed by 4 bases and J by 4 bases, leaving 17 bases between them. CDR3 size: 15 residues. The germline V gene has CDR1 SGDLS and CDR2 YYNGEE. CDR3 residues: CASSPEEGGGTEAFF. The CDR3 nucleotides are TGTGCCAGCAGCCCAGAGGAGGGGGGCGGCACTGAAGCTTTCTTT.

This clonotype was counted many times. The genes are TRBV5-7 and TRBJ2-3; D is unresolved. TRBV5-7 is noted as an ORF with a role that remains uncertain. Trimming took 0 bases from V and 6 from J, leaving 11 bases between them. The CDR3 is made up of 14 amino acids. The CDR3 nucleotides read TGTGCCAGCAGCTTGGCCACGGTTTCGGATACGCAGTATTTT. Protein product: CASSLATVSDTQYF.

This sequence joins TRBV20-1 and TRBJ1-1; TRBD1 is a possible D gene (6 bases). From germline, CDR1 is DFQATT and CDR2 SNEGSKA (reference sequence). Deletions cut 6 bases from V and 0 bases from J, with 11 bases between. The CDR3 has 13 amino acids. The CDR3 DNA follows: TGCAGTGCCATAGGACAGATGAACACTGAAGCTTTCTTT. Amino acids: CSAIGQMNTEAFF.

This clonotype was seen repeatedly, ten times or more. V and J are TRBV13 and TRBJ1-2; the D gene is possibly TRBD1 (5 bases). CDR3 length: 15 amino acids. V lost 3 bases to trimming and J lost 4 bases, with 15 bases between them. Germline-derived CDR1 and CDR2 are PRHDT and FYEKMQ (reference sequence). The CDR3 coding sequence is TGTGCCAGCAGCTTGGGGGGGGTCCGGGCCTATGGCTACACCTTC. This encodes CASSLGGVRAYGYTF.

The sample holds one count of this clonotype. V usage is TRBV24-1 and J usage is TRBJ2-7; D unclear. Trimming pared 4 bases from V and 3 bases from J, leaving 15 bases between. Germline V lookup: CDR1 KGHDR, CDR2 SFDVKD. The CDR3 contains 15 residues. In nucleotides, the CDR3 is TGTGCCACCAGTGACCGAGACACCGACTTCTACGAGCAGTACTTC. It is translated as CATSDRDTDFYEQYF.

As regards this clonotype: Just one base apart from a much larger clone, this may be a read error. The missing conserved phenylalanine or tryptophan at the end of this CDR3 makes a read error likely. This chain joins TRBV6-1 and TRBJ1-2; D perhaps matches TRBD1 (5 bases). The CDR3 consists of 11 residues. Germline CDR1 reads MNHNS; CDR2 reads SASEGT. V lost 6 bases and J 8 bases, leaving 10 bases between the germline ends. The CDR3 here is CASRLGQGYTS. The DNA for the CDR3 is TGTGCCAGCAGACTTGGACAAGGCTACACCTCC.

The chain couples TRBV19 to TRBJ2-5; possibly TRBD1 or TRBD2 for D (5 bases each). This CDR3 region has 15 residues. The germline V and J ends were trimmed by 9 bases and 5 bases, with 22 bases remaining between them. Germline values: CDR1 LNHDA, CDR2 SQIVND (reference sequence). In DNA form, the CDR3 reads TGTGCCAGCAGTCTTCCCGACGGGACGTGGGAGACCCAGTACTTC. This sequence encodes CASSLPDGTWETQYF.

The rearrangement joins TRBV6-1 to TRBJ1-5, with 7 bases lining up with TRBD1. CDR1 is MNHNS and CDR2 is SASEGT in the germline V gene. This CDR3 is 17 amino acids long. The trim removed 2 bases at V and 2 bases at J, leaving 9 bases unmatched. The CDR3 DNA is TGTGCCAGCAGTGAACGGCAGGGGGTTTCGGGCAATCAGCCCCAGCATTTT. Translating it yields CASSERQGVSGNQPQHF.

With regard to this clonotype: This clone may be a read error of a much larger clone one base away. The V call is TRBV6-1, the J call TRBJ1-1; D is unclear. Germline V gives CDR1 MNHNS, CDR2 SASEGT. The CDR3 consists of 13 residues. V lost 6 bases, J lost 6 bases, and 14 bases lay in between. The DNA of the CDR3 is TGTGCCAGCAGATTGGGCAGCGGGCCTGAAGCTTTCTTT. It yields the protein CASRLGSGPEAFF.

This clonotype was recorded many times. The chain carries TRBV9 and TRBJ2-7; D is unclear. This CDR3 spans 14 amino acids. CDR1 is SGDLS and CDR2 is YYNGEE in the germline V gene. Trimming pared 5 bases from V and 2 bases from J, leaving 14 bases between. CDR3 protein: CASSPGPAAYEQYF. CDR3 coding DNA: TGTGCCAGCAGTCCCGGACCGGCCGCCTACGAGCAGTACTTC.